The 27 T cell receptor beta chains listed next were all sequenced from one sample in a study of T cell changes during pregnancy in multiple sclerosis. Clones were read by immunoSEQ multiplex PCR, and TCRdb kept only the in-frame ones, dropping some. This sample yields about 77,000 clones, of which about 89% are seen a single time; 1.5% to 2% belongs to the top ten. The sample consisted of peripheral blood, taken before pregnancy. The receptors shown here come from a female donor with multiple sclerosis, enrolled in a pregnancy study.

This clone has only a few counts. This sample includes further DNA sequences coding for the same CDR3. The CDR3 region has the DNA TGTGCCAGTGGGAGAGGGGAGACCCAGTACTTC. Its translation is CASGRGETQYF. V usage is TRBV6-1 and J usage is TRBJ2-5, with a tentative D call TRBD2 (5 bases). Germline CDR1 and CDR2: MNHNS and SASEGT. Trimming removed 9 bases at V and 5 bases at J, with 10 bases between. The CDR3 runs to 11 residues.

V is TRBV4-1 and J is TRBJ1-2; D unclear. The germline V gene encodes CDR1 MGHRA and CDR2 YSYEKL. V was shortened by 2 bases and J by 8 bases, with 6 bases between the two germline ends. The CDR3 totals 11 residues. This chain's CDR3 is CASSQFGGYTF. The DNA of the CDR3 is TGCGCCAGCAGCCAATTCGGGGGCTACACCTTC.

The V gene is TRBV11-2, the J gene TRBJ2-1; TRBD2 is a possible D gene (6 bases). CDR3 size: 14 residues. CDR1 and CDR2 from the germline V gene are SGHAT and FQNNGV. Trimming took 1 base from V and 9 from J, leaving 13 bases between them. The CDR3 sequence: CASSLVRGMGEQFF. For the CDR3, the DNA is TGTGCCAGCAGCTTAGTTCGGGGGATGGGTGAGCAGTTCTTC.

This chain links TRBV19 with TRBJ1-2; tentative D call: TRBD1 (6 bases). Germline V gene data show CDR1 as LNHDA and CDR2 as SQIVND (reference sequence). Trimming took off 8 bases at V and 8 bases at J, with 27 bases between the two ends. The CDR3 sequence is 16 residues long. Here the CDR3 reads CASLGPGQTPFEGYTF. The CDR3 nucleotides are TGTGCCAGTCTTGGGCCGGGACAAACACCCTTTGAAGGCTACACCTTC.

The J gene is TRBJ1-5, the V gene TRBV9; D might be TRBD1 (5 bases). Deletions cut 4 bases from V and 8 bases from J, with 16 bases between. Germline V gene data show CDR1 as SGDLS and CDR2 as YYNGEE. The CDR3 spans 14 residues. The DNA of the CDR3 is TGTGCCAGCAGCCTTGGGGGGAAGGGGAAGCCCCAGCATTTT. Protein sequence: CASSLGGKGKPQHF.

The chain employs TRBV30 and TRBJ1-6; D gene unclear. The CDR3 sequence is 13 residues long. The V and J ends lost 2 bases and 5 bases respectively, with 7 bases between them. Looked up from germline, CDR1 is GTSNPN and CDR2 is SVGIG (reference sequence). The CDR3 DNA follows: TGTGCCTGGAGTCGGTTGAATAATTCACCCCTCCACTTT. Translating gives CAWSRLNNSPLHF.

The chain has TRBV19 and TRBJ2-4, with D possibly TRBD1 on 6 matching bases. Per germline, CDR1 LNHDA and CDR2 SQIVND (reference sequence). V was pared by 2 bases and J by 8 bases, with 13 bases between. The CDR3 loop spans 14 amino acids. The CDR3 is CASSIRQVEDIQYF. CDR3 DNA sequence: TGTGCCAGTAGTATAAGACAGGTGGAGGACATTCAGTACTTC.

In its sample, this clone was seen a few times. The chain couples TRBV6-6 to TRBJ1-1; perhaps TRBD1 as D (5 bases). The germline gives CDR1 MNHNY, CDR2 SVGAGI (reference sequence). Trimming took off 6 bases at V and 8 bases at J, with 10 bases between the two ends. The CDR3 runs to 11 residues. Here the CDR3 reads CASSLRQEAFF. CDR3 coding DNA: TGTGCCAGCAGCCTGCGACAGGAAGCTTTCTTT.

The V call is TRBV2, the J call TRBJ2-3; 9 nucleotides line up with TRBD2. The length of the CDR3 is 15 residues. The V segment lost 6 bases and the J segment 9 bases; nucleotides outside the gene matches: 13. Germline V lookup: CDR1 SNHLY, CDR2 FYNNEI. The CDR3 region is CASSERGGGAETQYF. DNA for the CDR3: TGTGCCAGCAGCGAACGGGGCGGGGGGGCCGAAACGCAGTATTTT. The full variable domain, with the rest looked up from reference TRBV2 and TRBJ2-3, is EPEVTQTPSHQVTQMGQEVILRCVPISNHLYFYWYRQILGQKVEFLVSFYNNEISEKSEIFDDQFSVERPDGSNFTLKIRSTKLEDSAMYFCASSERGGGAETQYFGPGTRLTVL.

The V and J genes are TRBV6-6 and TRBJ2-2; tentatively, D is TRBD2 (5 bases). Trimming left V 0 bases short and J 7 bases short, with 15 bases between. CDR3 length: 16 residues. CDR1 is MNHNY, CDR2 SVGAGI, per germline (reference sequence). This chain's CDR3 is CASSYSRVWGGGELFF. The CDR3 nucleotides are TGTGCCAGCAGTTACTCGAGGGTTTGGGGTGGCGGGGAGCTGTTTTTT.

This clone has just one count. The gene calls are TRBV14 and TRBJ1-6, with 8 nucleotides matching TRBD1. CDR1 and CDR2 (germline): SGHDN, FVKESK. V lost 4 bases, J lost 8 bases, and 13 bases stayed unmatched. The CDR3 contains 17 residues. The CDR3 bases are TGTGCCAGCAGCCGAGGGCCCGGGACAGGCCTTCATTCACCCCTCCACTTT. This gives the protein CASSRGPGTGLHSPLHF.

The genes are TRBV28 and TRBJ2-3; 10 bases fit TRBD1. Germline CDR1 reads MDHEN; CDR2 reads SYDVKM. The junction had 9 bases not matched to a gene; V was cut back by 8 bases and J by 1 base. This CDR3 is built from 16 residues. The CDR3 DNA reads TGTGCCAGCGCCACAGCCGGGACAGGGGGCACAGATACGCAGTATTTT. Translating gives CASATAGTGGTDTQYF. Full variable domain (remainder filled in from reference TRBV28 and TRBJ2-3): DVKVTQSSRYLVKRTGEKVFLECVQDMDHENMFWYRQDPGLGLRLIYFSYDVKMKEKGDIPEGYSVSREKKERFSLILESASTNQTSMYLCASATAGTGGTDTQYFGPGTRLTVL.

This chain connects TRBV5-1 to TRBJ2-7; 9 nucleotides align to TRBD1. CDR1 SGHRS and CDR2 YFSETQ come from the germline V gene. With 5 bases clipped from V and 2 bases from J, the junction kept 11 bases outside the gene matches. This CDR3 is built from 16 residues. The CDR3 region is CASSYLPGQGTYEQYF. In nucleotides, the CDR3 is TGCGCCAGCAGTTATCTACCGGGACAGGGAACCTACGAGCAGTACTTC.

J is TRBJ2-1 and V is TRBV10-3, with 7 bases aligning to TRBD2. V lost 6 bases to trimming and J lost 5 bases; unmatched junction nucleotides: 4. This CDR3 comprises 13 residues. The germline gives CDR1 ENHRY, CDR2 SYGVKD. In nucleotides, the CDR3 is TGTGCCATCAGCAGCGGGATAAACAATGAGCAGTTCTTC. Residues: CAISSGINNEQFF.

The V gene is TRBV6-5, the J gene TRBJ2-4; 8 nucleotides line up with TRBD2. The CDR3 is 16 residues long. The germline gives CDR1 MNHEY, CDR2 SVGAGI. After removal of 4 bases from V and 4 bases from J, the junction contained 9 bases not matched to a gene. The CDR3 region has the DNA TGTGCCAGCAGTTCCGGGGGGGCCGGTGCGAAAAACATTCAGTACTTC. It encodes CASSSGGAGAKNIQYF.

The CDR3 loop is CASRRPGFLYNEQFF. The CDR3 DNA is TGTGCCAGCAGGCGCCCAGGTTTCCTCTACAATGAGCAGTTCTTC. The rearrangement joins TRBV6-1 to TRBJ2-1; no definite D call. CDR1 and CDR2 from the germline V gene are MNHNS and SASEGT. The CDR3 runs to 15 residues. Trimming shortened V by 6 bases and J by 3 bases, and 15 bases separated the two germline ends.

The J gene is TRBJ1-5, the V gene TRBV7-2; 7 bases match TRBD1. The CDR3 extends over 13 amino acids. Germline V CDR1 and CDR2: SGHTA, FQGNSA. V was pared by 5 bases and J by 2 bases, with 0 bases of the junction left unmatched. The CDR3 loop reads CASSGQGNQPQHF. CDR3 coding DNA: TGTGCCAGCAGCGGACAGGGCAATCAGCCCCAGCATTTT.

The chain carries TRBV7-2 and TRBJ2-3, with D possibly being TRBD2 (8 bases). Germline-derived CDR1 and CDR2 are SGHTA and FQGNSA. This CDR3 has 19 amino acids. V was shortened by 7 bases and J by 2 bases, with 28 bases between the two germline ends. DNA of the CDR3: TGTGCCAGCACCCCGGGGGGGGCTAACTGGAGGGGGCCCACAGATACGCAGTATTTT. Translated: CASTPGGANWRGPTDTQYF.

This sequence joins TRBV7-2 and TRBJ2-7; 12 positions match TRBD2. CDR1 and CDR2 (germline): SGHTA, FQGNSA. Trimming at V came to 6 bases and at J to 4 bases, leaving 7 bases not matched to a gene. The CDR3 sequence is 15 residues long. CDR3: CASRFRLAGEYEQYF. As DNA, the CDR3 is TGTGCCAGCAGATTTAGACTAGCGGGGGAGTACGAGCAGTACTTC.

The chain recombines TRBV7-8 with TRBJ2-7; 8 bases line up with TRBD2. Germline lookup yields CDR1 SGHVS and CDR2 FQNEAQ. This CDR3 spans 15 amino acids. Trimming took 5 bases from V and 2 from J; bases not matched to a gene: 8. The CDR3 reads CASSLLAGTPYEQYF. The CDR3 region has the DNA TGTGCCAGCAGCCTATTAGCGGGGACCCCCTACGAGCAGTACTTC.

This chain links TRBV5-1 with TRBJ1-2; possible D gene TRBD1, 5 bases. This CDR3 spans 12 amino acids. Trimming removed 4 bases from V and 4 bases from J, with 8 bases in between. Germline CDR1 is SGHRS and CDR2 is YFSETQ. CDR3 amino acids: CASSADSYGYTF. CDR3 bases: TGCGCCAGCAGCGCAGACAGCTATGGCTACACCTTC.

The genes are TRBV9 and TRBJ2-1, with 7 bases matching TRBD2. CDR1 SGDLS and CDR2 YYNGEE come from the germline V gene. V trimming: 4 bases; J trimming: 5 bases; junction bases outside the gene matches: 12. The CDR3 runs 16 residues. The CDR3 is CASSPDWGGGNNEQFF. Written as DNA, the CDR3 is TGTGCCAGCAGCCCAGACTGGGGGGGAGGCAACAATGAGCAGTTCTTC.

V usage is TRBV10-3 and J usage is TRBJ2-3; D may be TRBD1 (6 bases). Per the germline V gene, CDR1 is ENHRY and CDR2 is SYGVKD. The CDR3 consists of 13 residues. V gave up 7 bases and J gave up 6 bases, with 14 bases separating them. This CDR3 reads CAIMGAGGDTQYF. The CDR3 region has the DNA TGTGCCATCATGGGGGCGGGCGGGGATACGCAGTATTTT.

The chain combines TRBV5-1 with TRBJ2-7; possibly TRBD1 for D (5 bases). Germline values: CDR1 SGHRS, CDR2 YFSETQ. Trimming took 0 bases from V and 0 from J, leaving 10 bases between them. The CDR3 length is 15 residues. CDR3 coding DNA: TGCGCCAGCAGCTTGGATGGTCAGGGCTCCTACGAGCAGTACTTC. Residues: CASSLDGQGSYEQYF. Full variable domain (missing parts from reference TRBV5-1 and TRBJ2-7): KAGVTQTPRYLIKTRGQQVTLSCSPISGHRSVSWYQQTPGQGLQFLFEYFSETQRNKGNFPGRFSGRQFSNSRSEMNVSTLELGDSALYLCASSLDGQGSYEQYFGPGTRLTVT.

This rearrangement joins TRBV30 to TRBJ1-3; D call uncertain. This CDR3 contains 13 residues. Trimming removed 1 base at V and 0 bases at J, with 4 bases between. Germline CDR1 is GTSNPN and CDR2 is SVGIG (reference sequence). CDR3 sequence: CAWSASSGNTIYF. CDR3 DNA: TGTGCCTGGAGTGCCAGCTCTGGAAACACCATATATTTT.

V gene TRBV7-2 combines with J gene TRBJ2-1; TRBD1 is a possible D gene (6 bases). The ends were cut back, 1 base at V and 8 bases at J, with 12 bases in the middle. Germline assignment: CDR1 SGHTA and CDR2 FQGNSA. The CDR3 loop spans 14 amino acids. CDR3 bases: TGTGCCAGCAGCTTAGGGGGGACAACGGATGAGCAGTTCTTC. It specifies CASSLGGTTDEQFF.

J is TRBJ1-4 and V is TRBV5-1; D gene uncertain. V lost 5 bases and J 7 bases, leaving 24 bases between the germline ends. The CDR3 extends over 17 amino acids. In germline, CDR1 is SGHRS, CDR2 YFSETQ. Here the CDR3 DNA reads TGCGCCAGCAGTGAGGGCATCGGGGTATACGTGGGTGAAAAACTGTTTTTT. It codes for CASSEGIGVYVGEKLFF.